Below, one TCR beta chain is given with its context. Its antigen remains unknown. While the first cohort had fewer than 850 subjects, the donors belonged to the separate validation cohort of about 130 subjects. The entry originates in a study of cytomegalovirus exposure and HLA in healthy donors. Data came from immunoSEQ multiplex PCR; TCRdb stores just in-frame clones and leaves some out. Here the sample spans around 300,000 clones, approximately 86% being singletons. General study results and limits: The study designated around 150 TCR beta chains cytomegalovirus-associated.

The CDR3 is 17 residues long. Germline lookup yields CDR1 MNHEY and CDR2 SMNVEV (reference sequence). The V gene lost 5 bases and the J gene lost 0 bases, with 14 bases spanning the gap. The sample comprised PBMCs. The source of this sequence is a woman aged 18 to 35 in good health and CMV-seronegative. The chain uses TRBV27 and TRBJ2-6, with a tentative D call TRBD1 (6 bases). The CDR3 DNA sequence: TGTGCCAGCAGTCCTCCGGGACAAGTCTCTGGGGCCAACGTCCTGACTTTC. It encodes CASSPPGQVSGANVLTF.